The present entry profiles one T cell receptor beta chain with its context. Its antigen is still unknown. The record originates from a study of cytomegalovirus exposure and HLA in healthy donors. This CDR3 comprises 15 residues. Trimming at V came to 1 base and at J to 9 bases, leaving 6 bases not matched to a gene. Germline V lookup: CDR1 MGHRA, CDR2 YSYEKL. TCRdb's table, derived via immunoSEQ multiplex PCR, lists solely in-frame clones and lacks some. In the table there are about 110,000 clones, around 85% of which are singletons. Study findings and constraints: The CMV antigen specificity of three CMV-associated chains was confirmed through in vitro analysis.

The J gene is TRBJ2-1, the V gene TRBV4-1; 10 bases align to TRBD2. The TCR comes from a woman between 18 and 30 years old in good health and CMV-seronegative. Sequenced input: PBMCs. CDR3 nucleotides: TGCGCCAGCAGCCAAGGGAGCGGGGGGGCCTCTGAGCAGTTCTTC. This translates into CASSQGSGGASEQFF.